Below are 12 T cell receptor beta chains sequenced from a single sample in a study of T cells in Graves' hyperthyroidism and ophthalmopathy. Amplification of TCR beta CDR3 regions was performed using RNA transcripts as template. HTBI primers were the set used in a first-round RT-PCR of the TCR CDR3. TCRdb re-called the multiplex PCR reads through MiXCR, storing one row per CDR3 protein. Found here are over 200,000 distinct CDR3 sequences, over 15% of them singletons; the top ten hold approximately 50%. Material for sequencing was blood. The receptors shown here come from a man aged 50 to 60 with Graves' hyperthyroidism.

This clonotype has a count of ten or more. The V and J genes are TRBV18 and TRBJ2-1; D uncertain. Germline V gene data show CDR1 as KGHSH and CDR2 as LQKENI. This CDR3 is built from 15 residues. Trimming took 0 bases from V and 3 from J, leaving 9 bases between them. In nucleotides, the CDR3 is TGTGCCAGCTCACCACCAAACCGTGGCTACAATGAGCAGTTCTTC. It yields the protein CASSPPNRGYNEQFF.

As for this clonotype: With a much larger clone just one base away, this may be a read error. The rearrangement links TRBV7-2 to TRBJ1-5; a weak D match, TRBD1 (6 bases). This CDR3 is 15 amino acids long. The germline CDR1 and CDR2 sequences are SGHTA and FQGNSA. Here the CDR3 reads CANSLQGGSGQPQHF. The CDR3 DNA reads TGTGCCAACAGCTTACAGGGTGGATCCGGGCAGCCCCAGCATTTT.

This clonotype has more than one count but fewer than ten. V is TRBV7-3 and J is TRBJ1-1, with D perhaps matching TRBD1 (5 bases). The germline V gene has CDR1 SGHTA and CDR2 FQGTGA. This CDR3 region has 14 residues. Deletions cut 5 bases from V and 1 base from J, with 11 bases between. In DNA, the CDR3 is TGTGCCAGCAGCCCGGGACCGACGAACACTGAAGCTTTCTTT. It translates to CASSPGPTNTEAFF.

This clonotype was detected ten times or more. The V gene is TRBV12-3 or TRBV12-4, the J gene TRBJ2-1; TRBD1 matches 9 bases. The J segment lost 8 bases and the V segment lost 5 bases, leaving 10 bases of the junction unmatched. The CDR3 length is 15 residues. CDR3 DNA sequence: TGTGCCAGCAGTCCCAGGGGGACAGGGTCCGATGAGCAGTTCTTC. Its translation: CASSPRGTGSDEQFF.

The chain has TRBV10-2 and TRBJ1-1, with D tentatively TRBD1 (5 bases). Germline V gene data show CDR1 as WSHSY and CDR2 as SAAADI. The CDR3 has 14 amino acids. V shed 4 bases and J shed 1 base, with 10 bases lying between them. The CDR3 region is CASSVGTANTEAFF. DNA of the CDR3: TGCGCCAGCAGTGTTGGGACCGCGAACACTGAAGCTTTCTTT.

At least ten counts were recorded for this clonotype. The rearrangement uses TRBV7-9 and TRBJ2-7; D is uncertain. V was trimmed by 5 bases and J by 0 bases, leaving 17 bases between them. This CDR3 has 16 residues. Germline V gene data show CDR1 as SEHNR and CDR2 as FQNEAQ (reference sequence). CDR3 nucleotides: TGTGCCAGCAGCCCAAGCATCGGGTTGAGCTCCTACGAGCAGTACTTC. Its protein is CASSPSIGLSSYEQYF.

This clonotype was counted at least ten times. This sequence joins TRBV28 and TRBJ2-5; 7 positions agree with TRBD1. CDR3 length: 16 residues. Germline-derived CDR1 and CDR2 are MDHEN and SYDVKM. Trimming took 4 bases from V and 5 from J; bases not matched to a gene: 13. CDR3 nucleotides: TGTGCCAGCAGTTCAACAACGACGACAGGGTTCGAGACCCAGTACTTC. Amino acids: CASSSTTTTGFETQYF.

Ten or more counts support this clonotype. CDR3 protein: CASSFGSGGSNEQFF. CDR3 coding DNA: TGTGCCAGCAGTTTTGGGTCAGGGGGGTCGAATGAGCAGTTCTTC. The rearrangement uses TRBV6-1 and TRBJ2-1; TRBD1 is a possible D gene (7 bases). V lost 5 bases, J lost 7 bases, and 18 bases lay in between. The CDR3 sequence is 15 residues long. The V gene's germline CDR1 is MNHNS and CDR2 SASEGT.

This clonotype was found many times. The J gene is TRBJ2-3, the V gene TRBV2; D perhaps matches TRBD1 (6 bases). The CDR3 extends over 12 amino acids. Deletions cut 3 bases from V and 5 bases from J, with 6 bases between. CDR1 SNHLY and CDR2 FYNNEI come from the germline V gene. The CDR3 is CASSDRGDTQYF. DNA for the CDR3: TGTGCCAGCAGTGACAGGGGAGATACGCAGTATTTT.

This clonotype was picked up many times. The chain recombines TRBV5-1 with TRBJ1-1, with D unresolved. Germline V lookup: CDR1 SGHRS, CDR2 YFSETQ. Trimming shortened V by 5 bases and J by 5 bases, and 13 bases separated the two germline ends. CDR3 size: 13 residues. DNA of the CDR3: TGCGCCAGCAGGGGAATAGGCCGGACTGAAGCTTTCTTT. Protein: CASRGIGRTEAFF.

The sample holds many counts of this clonotype. The V call is TRBV28, the J call TRBJ2-5; weak D call: TRBD2 (7 bases). Germline loops: CDR1 MDHEN, CDR2 SYDVKM. With 2 bases removed from V and 2 bases from J, the gap between germline ends came to 9 bases. The CDR3 has 14 residues. CDR3 protein: CASSLGGAQETQYF. The CDR3 nucleotides read TGTGCCAGCAGTTTAGGGGGGGCTCAAGAGACCCAGTACTTC.

This clonotype showed up many times. V is TRBV30 and J is TRBJ2-7; D is unresolved. The germline V gene has CDR1 GTSNPN and CDR2 SVGIG (reference sequence). This CDR3 spans 17 amino acids. Between the trimmed V and J ends, which lost 4 bases and 7 bases, there was a span of 29 bases. The CDR3 nucleotides read TGTGCCTGGACCCCTCCCCGTTCCAGACTCGAGCGTCGAGAGCAGTACTTC. Its translation: CAWTPPRSRLERREQYF.